Shown below are 5 T cell receptor beta chains from a single sample sequenced in a study of cytomegalovirus exposure and HLA in healthy donors (dated by TCRdb to about 2017). The receptor library was made with the immunoSEQ multiplex PCR assay. The source is immuneACCESS, and TCRdb retained only in-frame sequences with V and J called. Part of the clones is not carried over; for the studies checked, unresolved V genes explain less than half of this, and the remainder is unexplained. The sample records about 190,000 clones, over 65% of which are singletons. Less than 9% of the sample rests with the top ten. Sequencing was done on a sample of PBMCs. These receptors were taken from a man younger than 30 in good health and CMV-seropositive.

The chain is built from TRBV6-1 and TRBJ2-2; no definite D call. Trimming removed 3 bases at V and 3 bases at J, with 11 bases between. In germline, CDR1 is MNHNS, CDR2 SASEGT. The CDR3 runs 15 residues. The CDR3 loop is CASSEATLYTGELFF. CDR3 DNA: TGTGCCAGCAGTGAGGCAACCTTATACACCGGGGAGCTGTTTTTT.

V and J are TRBV7-3 and TRBJ2-2, with 9 bases that match TRBD2. The germline V gene encodes CDR1 SGHTA and CDR2 FQGTGA. V trimming: 3 bases; J trimming: 6 bases; junction bases outside the gene matches: 2. This CDR3 contains 14 residues. CDR3 residues: CASSLGLASGELFF. The CDR3, as DNA: TGTGCCAGCAGCTTGGGACTAGCTTCCGGGGAGCTGTTTTTT. The whole variable domain, filled in from reference TRBV7-3 and TRBJ2-2, reads GAGVSQTPSNKVTEKGKYVELRCDPISGHTALYWYRQSLGQGPEFLIYFQGTGAADDSGLPNDRFFAVRPEGSVSTLKIQRTERGDSAVYLCASSLGLASGELFFGEGSRLTVL.

The chain combines TRBV7-3 with TRBJ1-1, with D tentatively TRBD1 (6 bases). CDR3 size: 13 residues. The germline V gene encodes CDR1 SGHTA and CDR2 FQGTGA. V dropped 1 base and J dropped 5 bases, with 8 bases sitting between them. The CDR3 loop reads CASSLNRATEAFF. As DNA, the CDR3 is TGTGCCAGCAGCTTAAACAGGGCTACTGAAGCTTTCTTT.

This chain links TRBV29-1 with TRBJ2-5; D may be TRBD1 (5 bases). CDR1 is SQVTM, CDR2 ANQGSEA, per germline. The CDR3 is 12 amino acids. V lost 4 bases to trimming and J lost 1 base, with 7 bases between them. Here the CDR3 DNA reads TGCAGCGTTGGGACAACCCAAGAGACCCAGTACTTC. This sequence encodes CSVGTTQETQYF. The full variable domain, with the rest looked up from reference TRBV29-1 and TRBJ2-5, is SAVISQKPSRDICQRGTSLTIQCQVDSQVTMMFWYRQQPGQSLTLIATANQGSEATYESGFVIDKFPISRPNLTFSTLTVSNMSPEDSSIYLCSVGTTQETQYFGPGTRLLVL.

The CDR3 DNA is TGTGCCAGCAGTCTAGCCGGGACAGGGGGCCTAGAGACCCAGTACTTC. This sequence encodes CASSLAGTGGLETQYF. The chain uses TRBV27 and TRBJ2-5, with 12 positions matching TRBD1. CDR1 is MNHEY, CDR2 SMNVEV, per germline (reference sequence). This CDR3 spans 16 amino acids. V lost 5 bases to trimming and J lost 4 bases; unmatched junction nucleotides: 8.